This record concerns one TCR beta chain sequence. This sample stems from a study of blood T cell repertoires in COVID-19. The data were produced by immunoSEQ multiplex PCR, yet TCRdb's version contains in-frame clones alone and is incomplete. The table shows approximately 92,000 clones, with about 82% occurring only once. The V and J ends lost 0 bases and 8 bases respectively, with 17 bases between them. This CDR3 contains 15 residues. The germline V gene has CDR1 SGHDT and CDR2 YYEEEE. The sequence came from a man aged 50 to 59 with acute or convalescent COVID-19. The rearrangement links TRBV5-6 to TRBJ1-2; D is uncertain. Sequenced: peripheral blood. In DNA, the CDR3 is TGTGCCAGCAGCTTGGTAGACGAGGTCCCGAAGGGCTACACCTTC. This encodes CASSLVDEVPKGYTF.